This entry describes one T cell receptor (beta chain). Repertoires were generated with immunoSEQ multiplex PCR, while TCRdb's copy carries only in-frame clones and drops some. The sample holds 50,000 to 55,000 clones, around 87% seen once. This specimen belongs to a study of OX40 agonist ivuxolimab in advanced cancers. This CDR3 has 13 residues. With 0 bases removed from V and 7 bases from J, the gap between germline ends came to 7 bases. Germline V gene data show CDR1 as SGHTA and CDR2 as FQGNSA. This TCR was sampled from an adult with an advanced solid tumor such as melanoma, head and neck, liver or kidney cancer. Sequencing was performed on CD4+ or CD8+ T cells sorted from blood, taken in a trial of the OX40 agonist ivuxolimab. The chain uses TRBV7-2 and TRBJ1-3, with D maybe TRBD1 (5 bases). The CDR3 nucleotides read TGTGCCAGCAGCTTAGCGCGGGGGAACACCATATATTTT. Translated, it gives CASSLARGNTIYF.